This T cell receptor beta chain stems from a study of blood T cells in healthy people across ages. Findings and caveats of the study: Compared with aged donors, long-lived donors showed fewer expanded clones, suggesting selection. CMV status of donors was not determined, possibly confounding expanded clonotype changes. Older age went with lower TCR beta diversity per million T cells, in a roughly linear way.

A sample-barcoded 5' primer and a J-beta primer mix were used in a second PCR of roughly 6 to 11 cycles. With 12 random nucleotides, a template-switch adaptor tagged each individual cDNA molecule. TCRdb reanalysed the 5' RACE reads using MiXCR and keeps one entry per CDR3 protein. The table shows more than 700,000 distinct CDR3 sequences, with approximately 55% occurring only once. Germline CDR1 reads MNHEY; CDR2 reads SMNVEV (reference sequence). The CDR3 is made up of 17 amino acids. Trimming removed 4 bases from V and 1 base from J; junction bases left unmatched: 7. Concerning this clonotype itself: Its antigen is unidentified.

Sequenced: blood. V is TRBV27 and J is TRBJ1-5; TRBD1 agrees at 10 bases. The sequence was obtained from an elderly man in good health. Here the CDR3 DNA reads TGTGCCAGCAGTTCCCGACAGGGGGCTCAAAGCAATCAGCCCCAGCATTTT. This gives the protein CASSSRQGAQSNQPQHF.